The sequence of this TCR beta chain was determined in a study of T cells after yellow fever vaccination. Regarding this clonotype: Its antigen is still unknown.

TCRdb redid the calling of the 5' RACE reads with MiXCR, one entry per CDR3 protein. The sample carries more than 350,000 distinct CDR3 sequences, roughly 12% recorded once. Study-wide findings and caveats: Among primary-vaccination clones, most reappeared after the booster, at 95% to 96% for CD4 and under 90% for CD8.

Per germline, CDR1 KGHSH and CDR2 LQKENI. Trimming removed 6 bases at V and 14 bases at J, with 29 bases between. This CDR3 has 16 residues. V gene TRBV18 combines with J gene TRBJ2-1, with D perhaps TRBD2 (5 bases). The sequencing used PBMCs, collected on the day of the first yellow fever vaccination. The receptor's source is a man younger than 30 who received the YFV17D yellow fever vaccine. The CDR3 loop reads CASSPIYSAKPLGEFF. The CDR3 DNA reads TGTGCCAGCTCGCCTATCTACAGCGCGAAACCCCTCGGGGAGTTCTTC.